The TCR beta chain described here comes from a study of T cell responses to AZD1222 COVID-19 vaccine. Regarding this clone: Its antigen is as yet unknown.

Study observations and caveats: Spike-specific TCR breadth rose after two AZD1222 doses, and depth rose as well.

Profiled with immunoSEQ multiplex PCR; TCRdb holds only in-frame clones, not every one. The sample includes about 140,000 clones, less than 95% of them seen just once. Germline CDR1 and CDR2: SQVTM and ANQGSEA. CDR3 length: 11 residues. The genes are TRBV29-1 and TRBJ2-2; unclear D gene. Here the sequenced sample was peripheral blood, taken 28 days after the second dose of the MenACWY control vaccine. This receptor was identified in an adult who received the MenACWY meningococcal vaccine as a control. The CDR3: CGGSNTGELFF. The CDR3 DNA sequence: TGCGGCGGATCGAACACCGGGGAGCTGTTTTTT.